Included here is one T cell receptor beta chain sequence, with context. Its antigen is still unknown. The entry originates in a study of radiotherapy plus CTLA-4 blockade in lung cancer. The wider study: Patients showed objective responses in 15% to 20% of cases, and disease control was achieved by approximately 31%.

Clones were sequenced by immunoSEQ multiplex PCR, and TCRdb holds only the in-frame ones, with some missing. This sample carries some 80,000 clones, approximately 84% of them seen once, and the ten largest clones take 0.79%. The study treated chemo-refractory metastatic non-small-cell lung cancer patients with focal radiation plus ipilimumab CTLA-4 blockade. Study-wide findings and caveats: According to reports, early shifts in blood T cell clones, alongside interferon-beta, forecast response most accurately. Tumor-derived TCR clones expanded in blood after radiotherapy plus ipilimumab.

This TCR came from a human donor with non-small cell lung cancer who had stable disease on radiotherapy plus ipilimumab. This material consisted of peripheral blood, taken from a patient treated with radiotherapy plus ipilimumab.

CDR3 sequence reads: CASSWGNIVLGYTF. In DNA, the CDR3 is TGTGCCAGCAGTTGGGGGAATATAGTACTCGGCTACACCTTC. The chain employs TRBV28 and TRBJ1-2; D may be TRBD1 (5 bases). V dropped 4 bases and J dropped 8 bases, with 17 bases sitting between them. Germline values: CDR1 MDHEN, CDR2 SYDVKM. The CDR3 extends over 14 amino acids.